The 8 T cell receptor beta chains reported below all come from one sample, sequenced in a study of PD-L1 blockade in urothelial cancer. TCRdb's table, derived via immunoSEQ multiplex PCR, lists solely in-frame clones and lacks some. Of tens of thousands of clones listed, approximately 86% are singletons. Time point indicated: peripheral blood 6 weeks after treatment start. The sequencing used PBMCs, collected around atezolizumab (anti-PD-L1) treatment. These receptors originate from a man aged 50-59 years with urothelial cancer.

J is TRBJ2-1 and V is TRBV15; D might be TRBD2 (5 bases). Trimming took off 0 bases at V and 7 bases at J, with 10 bases between the two ends. The CDR3 totals 14 residues. The V gene's germline CDR1 is LNHNV and CDR2 YYDKDF (reference sequence). CDR3 residues: CATSRERLINEQFF. The CDR3 nucleotides are TGTGCCACCAGCAGAGAGCGACTAATTAATGAGCAGTTCTTC.

V gene TRBV27 combines with J gene TRBJ1-3; 9 nucleotides agree with TRBD1. J was trimmed by 2 bases and V by 5 bases; bases with no gene match: 1. Germline V gene lookup returns CDR1 MNHEY and CDR2 SMNVEV (reference sequence). The CDR3 length is 14 residues. This CDR3 is CASSGTGPGNTIYF. DNA of the CDR3: TGTGCCAGCAGTGGGACAGGGCCTGGAAACACCATATATTTT.

The V call is TRBV29-1, the J call TRBJ2-3; 8 bases fit TRBD1. CDR1 is SQVTM, CDR2 ANQGSEA, per germline. V lost 0 bases, J lost 8 bases, and 4 bases stayed unmatched. The CDR3 totals 13 residues. The CDR3 DNA follows: TGCAGCGTTGAAGAAGGACAGGGTGTTACGCAGTATTTT. It encodes CSVEEGQGVTQYF.

The chain carries TRBV6-1 and TRBJ1-2; D may be TRBD1 (5 bases). There are 17 residues in the CDR3. Between the trimmed V and J ends, which lost 0 bases and 1 base, there was a span of 15 bases. Germline values: CDR1 MNHNS, CDR2 SASEGT. The CDR3 is CASSEAGPASYNYGYTF. The CDR3 bases are TGTGCCAGCAGTGAAGCGGGGCCGGCCTCCTATAACTATGGCTACACCTTC.

This clone showed up just once. This sequence joins TRBV7-2 and TRBJ1-5; TRBD1 matches 9 bases. J lost 7 bases, V lost 1 base, and 8 bases had no gene match. The CDR3 covers 16 residues. CDR1 is SGHTA, CDR2 FQGNSA, per germline. Here the CDR3 DNA reads TGTGCCAGCAGCTTAGGACCAAGGGACAGGGAACAGCCCCAGCATTTT. It translates to CASSLGPRDREQPQHF.

The chain employs TRBV7-2 and TRBJ1-5; 9 nucleotides align to TRBD1. The V and J ends lost 1 base and 4 bases, in that order; junction bases with no gene match: 2. Germline lookup yields CDR1 SGHTA and CDR2 FQGNSA. CDR3 length: 15 amino acids. CDR3 residues: CASSLEGQGNQPQHF. For the CDR3, the DNA is TGTGCCAGCAGCTTAGAGGGACAGGGTAATCAGCCCCAGCATTTT.

In this sample, this clone turned up a few times. The chain joins TRBV30 to TRBJ1-2; 11 bases are shared with TRBD1. The CDR3 totals 13 residues. V was pared by 7 bases and J by 5 bases, with 6 bases of the junction left unmatched. Germline-derived CDR1 and CDR2 are GTSNPN and SVGIG (reference sequence). The CDR3 bases are TGTGCCTTGACCGGGACAGGGGGATATGGCTACACCTTC. Protein: CALTGTGGYGYTF.

This chain connects TRBV5-4 to TRBJ2-3; D is unresolved. The V and J ends lost 0 bases and 0 bases respectively, with 11 bases between them. The CDR3 has 16 amino acids. CDR1 is SGHNT and CDR2 is YYREEE in the germline V gene (reference sequence). CDR3 DNA: TGTGCCAGCAGCTTGGGCCCTACCGCTAGCACAGATACGCAGTATTTT. This gives the protein CASSLGPTASTDTQYF. Based on the CDR3 plus reference TRBV5-4 and TRBJ2-3, the full variable domain is ETGVTQSPTHLIKTRGQQVTLRCSSQSGHNTVSWYQQALGQGPQFIFQYYREEENGRGNFPPRFSGLQFPNYSSELNVNALELDDSALYLCASSLGPTASTDTQYFGPGTRLTVL.